This TCR beta chain was retrieved from a study of Graves' ophthalmopathy and Graves' hyperthyroidism. On this clonotype: Its ends do not fully match the called genes, so a read error is possible.

Germline values: CDR1 SNHLY, CDR2 FYNNEI. There are 13 residues in the CDR3. RNA served as the template for amplifying TCR beta CDR3 regions. The authors performed first-round RT-PCR with HTBI primers and then a second-round multiplex PCR. TCRdb re-called the multiplex PCR reads with MiXCR, one entry per CDR3 protein. This table has a few hundred thousand distinct CDR3 sequences, roughly a sixth appearing once. Eligible hyperthyroidism cases comprised new diagnoses of under 2 months' duration in individuals aged 18 to 65. Sequencing input: peripheral blood. The gene calls are TRBV2 and TRBJ1-1; D gene ambiguous. This TCR derives from an adult woman with stable Graves' hyperthyroidism. Here the CDR3 DNA reads TGTGCCAGCACGAAGGTACCATACACTGATGCTTTCTTT. The encoded protein is CASTKVPYTDAFF.